This T cell receptor (beta chain) was retrieved from a study of blood T cell repertoires in COVID-19. Overall study: The study drew acute and convalescent COVID-19 samples from the United States, Italy and Spain. PBMCs, B-cell-depleted T cells, or T cells provided the cDNA or gDNA that made up the material.

In germline, CDR1 is MGHRA, CDR2 YSYEKL. This CDR3 is built from 14 residues. V was trimmed by 0 bases and J by 6 bases, leaving 11 bases between them. As processed by the authors: Estimated nucleated cell counts came from reference gene primer amplification. Assay: immunoSEQ multiplex PCR; the TCRdb copy retains only in-frame clones and omits some. The V and J calls and clone size are taken from that table; D and trimming were inferred from the DNA. Of approximately 12,000 clones listed, approximately 88% are singletons. The sample holds a few counts of this clone. Input material: peripheral blood. The receptor was isolated from a human donor in a cohort sampled during active COVID-19. The chain recombines TRBV4-1 with TRBJ1-1; D is uncertain. CDR3 coding DNA: TGCGCCAGCAGCCAAGATGGCGAGGTTTCTGAAGCTTTCTTT. Its translation is CASSQDGEVSEAFF.